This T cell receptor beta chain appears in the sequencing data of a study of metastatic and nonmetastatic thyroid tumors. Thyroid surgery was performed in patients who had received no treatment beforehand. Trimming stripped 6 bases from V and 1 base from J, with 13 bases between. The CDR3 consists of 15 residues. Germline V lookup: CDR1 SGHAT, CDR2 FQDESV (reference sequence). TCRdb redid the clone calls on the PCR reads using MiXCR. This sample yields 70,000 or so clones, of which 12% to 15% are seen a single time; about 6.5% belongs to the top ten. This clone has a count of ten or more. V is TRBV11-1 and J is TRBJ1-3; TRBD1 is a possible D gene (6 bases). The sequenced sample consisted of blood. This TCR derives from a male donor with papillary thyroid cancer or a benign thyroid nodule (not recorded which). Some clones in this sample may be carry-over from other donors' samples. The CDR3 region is CASRTDSMSGNTIYF. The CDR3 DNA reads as TGTGCCAGCAGAACGGACAGTATGTCTGGAAACACCATATATTTT.